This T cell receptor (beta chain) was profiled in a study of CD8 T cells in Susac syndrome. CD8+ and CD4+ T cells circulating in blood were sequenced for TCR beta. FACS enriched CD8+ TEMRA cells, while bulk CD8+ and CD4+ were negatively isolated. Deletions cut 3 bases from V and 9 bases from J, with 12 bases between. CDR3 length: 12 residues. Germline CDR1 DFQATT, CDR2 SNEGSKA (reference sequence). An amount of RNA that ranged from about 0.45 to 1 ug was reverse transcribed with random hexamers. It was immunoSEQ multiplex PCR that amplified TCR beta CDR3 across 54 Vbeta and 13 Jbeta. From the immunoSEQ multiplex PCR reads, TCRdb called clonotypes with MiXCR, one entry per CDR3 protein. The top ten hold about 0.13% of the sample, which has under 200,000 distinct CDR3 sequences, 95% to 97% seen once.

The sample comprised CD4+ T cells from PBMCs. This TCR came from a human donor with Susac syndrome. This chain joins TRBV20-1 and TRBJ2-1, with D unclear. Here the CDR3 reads CSASSQYGEQFF. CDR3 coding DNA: TGCAGTGCTAGTTCCCAGTATGGTGAGCAGTTCTTC.